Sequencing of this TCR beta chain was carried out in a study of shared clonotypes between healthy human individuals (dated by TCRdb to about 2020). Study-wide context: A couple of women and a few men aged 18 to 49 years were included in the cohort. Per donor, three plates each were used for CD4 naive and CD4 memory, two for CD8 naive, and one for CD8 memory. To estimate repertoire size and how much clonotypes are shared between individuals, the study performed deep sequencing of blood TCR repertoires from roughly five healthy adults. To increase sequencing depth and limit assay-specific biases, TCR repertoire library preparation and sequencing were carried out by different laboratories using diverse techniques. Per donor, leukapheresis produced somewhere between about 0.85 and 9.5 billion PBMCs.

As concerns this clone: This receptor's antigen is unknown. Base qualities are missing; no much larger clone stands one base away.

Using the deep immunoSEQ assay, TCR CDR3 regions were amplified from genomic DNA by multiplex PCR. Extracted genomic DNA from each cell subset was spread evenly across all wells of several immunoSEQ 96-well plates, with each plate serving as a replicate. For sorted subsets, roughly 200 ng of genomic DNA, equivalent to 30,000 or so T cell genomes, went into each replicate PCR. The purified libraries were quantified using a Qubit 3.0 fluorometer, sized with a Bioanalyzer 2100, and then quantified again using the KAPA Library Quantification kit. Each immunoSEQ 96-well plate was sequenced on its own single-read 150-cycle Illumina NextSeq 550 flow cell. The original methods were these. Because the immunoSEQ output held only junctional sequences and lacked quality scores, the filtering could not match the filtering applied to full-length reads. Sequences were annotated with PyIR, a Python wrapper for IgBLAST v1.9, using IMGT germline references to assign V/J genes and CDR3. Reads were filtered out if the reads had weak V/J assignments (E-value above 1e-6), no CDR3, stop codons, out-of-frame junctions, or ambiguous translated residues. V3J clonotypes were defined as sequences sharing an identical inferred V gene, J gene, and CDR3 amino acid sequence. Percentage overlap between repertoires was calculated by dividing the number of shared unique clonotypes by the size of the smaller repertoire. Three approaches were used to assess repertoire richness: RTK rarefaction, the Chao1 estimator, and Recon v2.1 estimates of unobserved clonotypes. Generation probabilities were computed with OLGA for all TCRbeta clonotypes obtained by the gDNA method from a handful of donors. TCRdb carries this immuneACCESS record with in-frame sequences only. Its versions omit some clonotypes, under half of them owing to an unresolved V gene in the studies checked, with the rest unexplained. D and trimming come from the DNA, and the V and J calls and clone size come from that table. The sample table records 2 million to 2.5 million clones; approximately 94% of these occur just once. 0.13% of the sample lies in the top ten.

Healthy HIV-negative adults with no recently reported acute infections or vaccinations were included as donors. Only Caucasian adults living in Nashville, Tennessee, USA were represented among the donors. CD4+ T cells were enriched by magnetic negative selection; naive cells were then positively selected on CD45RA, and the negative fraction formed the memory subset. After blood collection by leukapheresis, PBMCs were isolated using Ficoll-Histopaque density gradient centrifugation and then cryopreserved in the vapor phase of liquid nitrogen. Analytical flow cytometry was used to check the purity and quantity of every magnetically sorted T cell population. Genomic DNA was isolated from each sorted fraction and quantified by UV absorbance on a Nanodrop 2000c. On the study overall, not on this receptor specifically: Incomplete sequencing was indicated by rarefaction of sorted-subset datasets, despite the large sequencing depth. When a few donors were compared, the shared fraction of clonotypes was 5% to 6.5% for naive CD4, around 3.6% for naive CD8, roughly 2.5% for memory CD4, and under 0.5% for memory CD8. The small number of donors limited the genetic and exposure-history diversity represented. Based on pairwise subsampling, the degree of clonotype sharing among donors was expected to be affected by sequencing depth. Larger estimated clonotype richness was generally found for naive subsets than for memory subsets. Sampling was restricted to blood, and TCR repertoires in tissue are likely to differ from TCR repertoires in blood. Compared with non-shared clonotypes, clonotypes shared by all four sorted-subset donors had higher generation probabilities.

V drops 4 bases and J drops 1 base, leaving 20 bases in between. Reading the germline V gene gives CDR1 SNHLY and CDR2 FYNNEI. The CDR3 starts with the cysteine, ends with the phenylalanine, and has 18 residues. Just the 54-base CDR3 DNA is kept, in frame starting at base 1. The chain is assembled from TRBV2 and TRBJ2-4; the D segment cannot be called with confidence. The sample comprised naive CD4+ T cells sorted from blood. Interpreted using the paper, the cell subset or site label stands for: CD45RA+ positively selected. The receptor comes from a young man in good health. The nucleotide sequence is TGTGCCAGCAGTGCTGGCCACCAACCCTACGGCGCCAAAAACATTCAGTACTTC. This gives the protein CASSAGHQPYGAKNIQYF.